This T cell receptor (beta chain) is drawn from a study of response to subunit inactivated influenza vaccine (dated by TCRdb to the late 2010s). Study-wide context: Deep quantitative profiling of the T cell receptor repertoire was used in the study to follow responses to a trivalent subunit inactivated influenza vaccine. General conclusions and limits of the study: It was suggested by the authors that each seasonal influenza vaccination may recruit only a limited number of new T cells.

The library relied on RT-PCR. Sequencing was carried out with an Illumina HiSeq 2500. Clones were called with MiXCR by TCRdb after fastp trimmed the public reads at Q25, and only in-frame beta chains were retained. Here each entry gathers all rows of one CDR3 protein and keeps the most common genes and DNA. The sample table holds approximately 300,000 distinct CDR3 sequences, of which 22% were seen once. 10% to 13% of the sample belongs to the ten largest clones. Details on this clonotype: It has no known antigen specificity. Per-nucleotide qualities are absent, and no much larger clonotype sits a single base away.

The sample here was PBMCs from blood, taken approximately 20 months after vaccination. The sequence was obtained from a man aged 50-75 years who received an inactivated influenza vaccine. Donor details come from another sample of the same person, matched by shared clones.

The CDR3 has the sequence CASSYSGGDRDEQYF. The nucleotides read TGTGCCAGCAGTTACTCAGGGGGAGACAGAGACGAGCAGTACTTC. Rearrangement joined TRBV6-5 to TRBJ2-7, with TRBD1 perhaps the D gene, on 6 matching bases. There are 15 amino acids in the CDR3, from cysteine to phenylalanine inclusive. CDR3 DNA only is kept here, 45 bases in frame from base 1. The germline V gene gives CDR1 as MNHEY and CDR2 as SVGAGI. Trimming at the junction amounts to 0 bases on V and 5 bases on J, and the germline ends lie 14 bases apart.